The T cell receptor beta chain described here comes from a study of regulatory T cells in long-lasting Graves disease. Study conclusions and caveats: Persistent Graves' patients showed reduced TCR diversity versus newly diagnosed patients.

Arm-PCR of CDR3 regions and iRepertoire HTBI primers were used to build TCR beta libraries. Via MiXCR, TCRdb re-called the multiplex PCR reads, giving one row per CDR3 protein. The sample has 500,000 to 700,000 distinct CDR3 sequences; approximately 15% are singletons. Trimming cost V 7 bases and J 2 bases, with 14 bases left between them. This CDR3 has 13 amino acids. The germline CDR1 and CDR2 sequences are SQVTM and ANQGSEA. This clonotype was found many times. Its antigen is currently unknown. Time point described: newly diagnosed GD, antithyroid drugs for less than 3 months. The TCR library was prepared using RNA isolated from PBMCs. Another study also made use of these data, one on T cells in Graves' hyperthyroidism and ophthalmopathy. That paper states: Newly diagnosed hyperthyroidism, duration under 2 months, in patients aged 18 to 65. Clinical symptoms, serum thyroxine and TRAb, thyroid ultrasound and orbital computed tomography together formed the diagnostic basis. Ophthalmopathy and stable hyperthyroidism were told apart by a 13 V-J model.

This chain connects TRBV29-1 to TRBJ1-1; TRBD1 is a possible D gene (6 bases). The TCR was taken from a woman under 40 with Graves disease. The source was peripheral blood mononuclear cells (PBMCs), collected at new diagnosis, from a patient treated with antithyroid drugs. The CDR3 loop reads CSGRKGTNTEAFF. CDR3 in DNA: TGCAGCGGAAGAAAGGGGACAAACACTGAAGCTTTCTTT.